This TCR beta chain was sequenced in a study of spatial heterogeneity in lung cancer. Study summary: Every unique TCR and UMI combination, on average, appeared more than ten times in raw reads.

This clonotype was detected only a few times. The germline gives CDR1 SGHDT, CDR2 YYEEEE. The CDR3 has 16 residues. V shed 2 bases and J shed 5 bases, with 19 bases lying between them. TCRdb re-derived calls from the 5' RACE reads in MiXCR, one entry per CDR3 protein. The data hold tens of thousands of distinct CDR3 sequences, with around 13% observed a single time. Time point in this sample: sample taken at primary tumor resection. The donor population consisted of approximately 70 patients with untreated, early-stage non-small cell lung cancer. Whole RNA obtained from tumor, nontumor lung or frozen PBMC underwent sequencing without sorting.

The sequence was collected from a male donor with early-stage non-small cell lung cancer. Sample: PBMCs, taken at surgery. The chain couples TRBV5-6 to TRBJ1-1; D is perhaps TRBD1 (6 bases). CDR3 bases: TGTGCCAGCAGCTTACTGGACGGACAGCTGAGGACTGAAGCTTTCTTT. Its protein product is CASSLLDGQLRTEAFF.